Shown below are 8 T cell receptor beta chains from a single sample sequenced in a study of T cell clonality in common variable immunodeficiency. TCRdb keeps only in-frame clones here, not all; method: immunoSEQ multiplex PCR. Found here are fewer than 50,000 clones, no singletons; the ten largest cover around 1.5%. Specimen: peripheral blood mononuclear cells. The origin of the receptors is a person between 18 and 75 years old in good health.

This clone was observed a handful of times. The observed sequence ends 3 residues before the CDR3 terminus, with the missing tail filled in from the germline J gene. The rearrangement uses TRBV7-2 and TRBJ1-2; D is undetermined. CDR1 is SGHTA, CDR2 FQGNSA, per germline. The CDR3 extends over 13 amino acids. The sequenced part of the CDR3 DNA is TGTGCCAGCAGCTTAGAGATAGATCCTGAC. This encodes CASSLEIDPD. The CDR3 reads in full as CASSLEIDPDYTF.

This clone occurred many times. The CDR3 end falls 3 residues outside the read, so it is completed with the germline J gene. The chain uses TRBV20-1 and TRBJ2-1; TRBD1 might be the D (6 bases). The length of the CDR3 is 15 residues. V was clipped by 6 bases and J by 0 bases, with 15 bases between them. Germline V gives CDR1 DFQATT, CDR2 SNEGSKA (reference sequence). CDR3 sequence reads: CSAPMGASSYNEQFF. CDR3 bases read: TGCAGTGCCCCGATGGGGGCCAGCTCCTACAATGAG.

This clone was seen ten or more times. The CDR3 end falls 3 residues outside the read, so it is completed with the germline J gene. V usage is TRBV6-2 or TRBV6-3 and J usage is TRBJ2-7; maybe TRBD1 (6 bases). The V gene's germline CDR1 is MNHEY and CDR2 SVGEGT. V gave up 6 bases and J gave up 2 bases, with 14 bases separating them. CDR3 length: 14 residues. The chain's CDR3 is CASSLGAGTYEQYF. The sequenced part of the CDR3 DNA is TGTGCCAGCAGCCTGGGGGCAGGTACCTACGAG.

This clone was counted at least ten times. The read halts 3 residues ahead of the CDR3 end, with the missing end drawn from the germline J gene. The chain links TRBV6-1 to TRBJ2-7; 7 positions agree with TRBD2. The trim removed 4 bases at V and 2 bases at J, leaving 5 bases unmatched. Germline V gene data show CDR1 as MNHNS and CDR2 as SASEGT. The CDR3 is 14 amino acids. The CDR3 here is CASSALAVTYEQYF. The CDR3 DNA, read in part, is TGTGCCAGCAGTGCTCTAGCGGTAACCTACGAG.

Notes on this clone: The observed sequence ends 3 residues before the CDR3 terminus, with the missing tail filled in from the germline J gene. The chain couples TRBV7-9 to TRBJ1-2, with D maybe TRBD1 (5 bases). Germline V gene sequence: CDR1 SEHNR, CDR2 FQNEAQ (reference sequence). This CDR3 comprises 14 residues. The CDR3 loop is CASGLGWGGYDYTF. CDR3 DNA, as far as it was read: TGTGCCAGCGGTCTCGGCTGGGGGGGATACGAC.

This clone was recorded at least ten times. The CDR3 extends 3 residues past the end of the read, so its final part is completed from the germline J gene. This chain joins TRBV20-1 and TRBJ2-2; 11 bases agree with TRBD2. With 0 bases clipped from V and 6 bases from J, the junction kept 3 bases outside the gene matches. This CDR3 has 15 residues. Germline V CDR1 and CDR2: DFQATT, SNEGSKA (reference sequence). The sequenced part of the CDR3 DNA is TGCAGTGCTAGAGAACTAGCGGGAGTAGCCGGGGAG. Amino acids: CSARELAGVAGE. In full, the CDR3 reads CSARELAGVAGELFF.

There are many counts of this clone. The read halts 3 residues ahead of the CDR3 end, with the missing end drawn from the germline J gene. The chain joins TRBV10-2 to TRBJ2-7, with D tentatively TRBD1 (6 bases). V gave up 6 bases and J gave up 6 bases, with 18 bases separating them. This CDR3 has 14 residues. Germline CDR1 and CDR2: WSHSY and SAAADI. The covered CDR3 bases are TGCGCCAGCAGCCTTACAGGGAAAGGAAGCGAG. Translation: CASSLTGKGSE. The CDR3 reads in full as CASSLTGKGSEQYF.

This clone showed up many times. The read terminates 3 residues before the CDR3 end, so the remaining end is supplied by the germline J gene. The V call is TRBV5-4, the J call TRBJ2-1; the D gene is possibly TRBD2 (5 bases). The V end lost 4 bases, the J end lost 0 bases, and 11 bases lay between the germline ends. Germline V gives CDR1 SGHNT, CDR2 YYREEE (reference sequence). The CDR3 length is 15 residues. CDR3 bases read: TGTGCCAGCAGCCTAGAGCGGAGCTCCTACAATGAG. Translating gives CASSLERSSYNE. The complete CDR3 sequence is CASSLERSSYNEQFF.